This TCR beta chain came from a study of T cell repertoires in cytomegalovirus infection (dated by TCRdb to between 2018 and 2020). The study in broad terms: Because public TCR beta signatures pointed to carriage of CMV infection together with the matching HLA type, the HLA type of each donor mattered for the analysis.

With regard to this clonotype: Its antigen is not yet known. There are no base qualities to consult, and no much larger clone falls within one base.

The paper as a whole reports these results and caveats: The ex vivo response was dominated by HLA-C-restricted CMV-specific TCR beta clonotypes, and the single most frequent clonotype in two of eight donors was supplied by these HLA-C-restricted clonotypes. In both this cohort and an independent cohort of some 350 donors, the cumulative frequency of public TCR beta family members distinguished carriers of CMV infection plus the relevant HLA type.

Trimming costs V 0 bases and J 3 bases, and their ends lie 9 bases apart. Spanning cysteine to phenylalanine, the CDR3 consists of 14 amino acids. Only CDR3 DNA remains: 42 bases, in frame from the first base. Reading the germline V gene gives CDR1 SGDLS and CDR2 YYNGEE. Sequencing relied on an Illumina HiSeq 1500. Using fastp trimming at Q25 and MiXCR clonotype assembly, TCRdb reanalyzed the public sequencing data and kept in-frame beta chains. Rows with a matching CDR3 protein are joined into one entry that keeps the most common DNA and genes. This sample comprises about 740,000 distinct CDR3 sequences, about 40% of them detected only once. The ten largest account for 2.5% to 3% of the sample.

The sequence links TRBV9 to TRBJ1-1, with a weak D call of TRBD1 (5 bases match). Sample: PBMCs. The sequence came from a human donor in good health (CMV status not recorded). Some clones in this sample may be carry-over from other donors' samples. The encoded CDR3 is CASSVVPGDTEAFF. In nucleotides, the sequence is TGTGCCAGCAGCGTAGTGCCGGGGGACACTGAAGCTTTCTTT.